This T cell receptor (beta chain) was observed in a study of T-cell memory formation after mild COVID-19. Study observations and caveats: Pre-infection memory held some responding clones, suggesting pre-existing cross-reactive T cells responded. CD4/CD8 balance held among clones contracting day 15 to 85, and later expanders leaned CD4+.

Regarding this clonotype: Antigen specificity is unknown.

TCRdb redid the calling of the 5' RACE reads with MiXCR, one entry per CDR3 protein. The sample shows tens of thousands of distinct CDR3 sequences, 9.5% to 15% of them seen only once. J was trimmed by 6 bases and V by 4 bases; bases with no gene match: 12. Germline CDR1 and CDR2: LGHDT and YNNKEL (reference sequence). The CDR3 extends over 15 amino acids. This receptor was identified in a man between 18 and 29 years old who had mild COVID-19 (a few samples of this study predate the infection). Cell type and time point are not known. This rearrangement joins TRBV3-1 to TRBJ2-7; 7 bases line up with TRBD2. The sequencing sample was made of PBMCs or a T cell subset sorted from them (not recorded which). The CDR3 spells CASSLPGAGLSEQYF. The CDR3 region has the DNA TGTGCCAGCAGCCTGCCGGGAGCGGGGTTGAGCGAGCAGTACTTC.